The 13 T cell receptor beta chains listed next were all sequenced from one sample in a study of early T cells in non-severe SARS-CoV-2 infection. TCRdb redid the calling of the 5' RACE reads with MiXCR, one entry per CDR3 protein. Of tens of thousands of distinct CDR3 sequences in the sample, approximately 3.8% were seen once. The sequencing sample was made of whole blood. These receptors were taken from an adult who was a healthcare worker with PCR-confirmed SARS-CoV-2 infection or an uninfected control (not recorded which).

This clonotype was picked up many times. V is TRBV5-1 and J is TRBJ2-7; 11 nucleotides line up with TRBD2. The CDR3 length is 16 residues. From germline, CDR1 is SGHRS and CDR2 YFSETQ. V was pared by 6 bases and J by 2 bases, with 10 bases of the junction left unmatched. The CDR3 DNA sequence: TGCGCCAGCACCCCCTGGCTAGCGGGAGGAACCTACGAGCAGTACTTC. As protein: CASTPWLAGGTYEQYF.

This clonotype was recorded many times. V gene TRBV13 combines with J gene TRBJ1-1; no reliable D call. The CDR3 is 13 residues long. Germline V gene lookup returns CDR1 PRHDT and CDR2 FYEKMQ (reference sequence). V lost 5 bases, J lost 1 base, and 8 bases lay in between. CDR3 nucleotide sequence: TGTGCCAGCAGCCCTCGTCGGAACACTGAAGCTTTCTTT. This codes for CASSPRRNTEAFF.

This clonotype was counted ten times or more. The chain carries TRBV5-1 and TRBJ2-1, with D perhaps TRBD1 (6 bases). Germline V gene data show CDR1 as SGHRS and CDR2 as YFSETQ. The CDR3 runs 15 residues. V dropped 2 bases and J dropped 0 bases, with 9 bases sitting between them. The CDR3 sequence is CASSFRDTSYNEQFF. CDR3 sequence (DNA): TGCGCCAGCAGCTTCCGGGACACCTCCTACAATGAGCAGTTCTTC.

This clonotype was seen ten or more times. The chain uses TRBV19 and TRBJ1-2; D unclear. This CDR3 spans 11 amino acids. The V and J ends lost 8 bases and 6 bases respectively, with 10 bases between them. Germline lookup yields CDR1 LNHDA and CDR2 SQIVND (reference sequence). The CDR3 region is CASWSRNGYTF. Written as DNA, the CDR3 is TGTGCCAGTTGGTCAAGGAATGGCTACACCTTC.

In this sample, this clonotype turned up many times. The chain combines TRBV29-1 with TRBJ1-5; a possible D gene is TRBD1 (6 bases). The CDR3 is 15 amino acids. The V end was cut by 6 bases, the J end by 1 base, with 16 bases between. The V gene's germline CDR1 is SQVTM and CDR2 ANQGSEA. This CDR3 reads CSVGAGVGSNQPQHF. DNA of the CDR3: TGCAGCGTGGGGGCAGGGGTGGGGAGCAATCAGCCCCAGCATTTT.

This clonotype is medium-sized by share. V is TRBV7-2 and J is TRBJ2-5; tentatively, D is TRBD2 (5 bases). The CDR3 length is 13 residues. Looked up from germline, CDR1 is SGHTA and CDR2 is FQGNSA. Between the trimmed V and J ends, which lost 6 bases and 2 bases, there was a span of 10 bases. The CDR3 reads CASRVALQETQYF. CDR3 DNA: TGTGCCAGCAGGGTAGCGCTACAAGAGACCCAGTACTTC.

This clonotype was found many times. The rearrangement links TRBV7-2 to TRBJ2-7; D gene unclear. Germline CDR1 reads SGHTA; CDR2 reads FQGNSA. The V gene lost 2 bases and the J gene lost 1 base, with 0 bases spanning the gap. CDR3 length: 11 residues. The CDR3 DNA reads as TGTGCCAGCAGCTTATCCTACGAGCAGTACTTC. Translation: CASSLSYEQYF. Looking up the rest from reference TRBV7-2 and TRBJ2-7 gives the full variable domain: GAGVSQSPSNKVTEKGKDVELRCDPISGHTALYWYRQSLGQGLEFLIYFQGNSAPDKSGLPSDRFSAERTGGSVSTLTIQRTQQEDSAVYLCASSLSYEQYFGPGTRLTVT.

Ten or more counts support this clonotype. This sequence joins TRBV20-1 and TRBJ2-3, with 11 bases lining up with TRBD2. Germline assignment: CDR1 DFQATT and CDR2 SNEGSKA (reference sequence). V trimming: 6 bases; J trimming: 6 bases; junction bases outside the gene matches: 8. CDR3 length: 14 amino acids. The CDR3 nucleotides read TGCAGTGCATCGATAGCGGGAGGGCCGGATACGCAGTATTTT. Its protein is CSASIAGGPDTQYF.

This clonotype was picked up many times. V is TRBV7-2 and J is TRBJ2-1, with 12 bases fitting TRBD2. The length of the CDR3 is 15 residues. Trimming cost V 5 bases and J 10 bases; bases outside gene matches: 9. Per the germline V gene, CDR1 is SGHTA and CDR2 is FQGNSA. The CDR3 DNA is TGTGCCAGCAGCCCAACTAGCGGGAGGATTGAGGAGCAGTTCTTC. This sequence encodes CASSPTSGRIEEQFF.

Ten or more counts support this clonotype. J is TRBJ2-1 and V is TRBV18; 14 bases line up with TRBD2. With V trimmed by 2 bases and J by 8 bases, 2 bases remained unmatched. Germline V lookup: CDR1 KGHSH, CDR2 LQKENI. The CDR3 covers 15 residues. The CDR3 DNA follows: TGTGCCAGCTCACCAGGGACTAGCGGGAGCTATGAGCAGTTCTTC. It is translated as CASSPGTSGSYEQFF.

This clonotype was picked up a small number of times. The chain combines TRBV19 with TRBJ2-1, with a possible D match to TRBD2 (5 bases). Between the trimmed V and J ends, which lost 6 bases and 5 bases, there was a span of 14 bases. This CDR3 has 14 amino acids. The V gene's germline CDR1 is LNHDA and CDR2 SQIVND (reference sequence). The CDR3, as DNA: TGTGCCAGTAGGCTGCGGGCCACCGACAATGAGCAGTTCTTC. This encodes CASRLRATDNEQFF.

There are many counts of this clonotype. V is TRBV10-1 and J is TRBJ2-1, with D maybe TRBD1 (6 bases). Germline-derived CDR1 and CDR2 are WNHNN and SYGVQD (reference sequence). This CDR3 is built from 12 residues. V lost 5 bases to trimming and J lost 10 bases, with 12 bases between them. The CDR3 DNA sequence: TGCGCCAGCAGTCCGGGACAAGCAGAGCAGTTCTTC. This sequence encodes CASSPGQAEQFF.

This clonotype is medium-sized (0.01 to 0.1%) within its sample. V usage is TRBV7-3 and J usage is TRBJ1-2; D possibly corresponds to TRBD1 (5 bases). The length of the CDR3 is 13 residues. Trimming stripped 2 bases from V and 6 bases from J, with 10 bases between. Germline values: CDR1 SGHTA, CDR2 FQGTGA. In DNA form, the CDR3 reads TGTGCCAGCAGCTTAGGGCAGGGCGATGGCTACACCTTC. It codes for CASSLGQGDGYTF.